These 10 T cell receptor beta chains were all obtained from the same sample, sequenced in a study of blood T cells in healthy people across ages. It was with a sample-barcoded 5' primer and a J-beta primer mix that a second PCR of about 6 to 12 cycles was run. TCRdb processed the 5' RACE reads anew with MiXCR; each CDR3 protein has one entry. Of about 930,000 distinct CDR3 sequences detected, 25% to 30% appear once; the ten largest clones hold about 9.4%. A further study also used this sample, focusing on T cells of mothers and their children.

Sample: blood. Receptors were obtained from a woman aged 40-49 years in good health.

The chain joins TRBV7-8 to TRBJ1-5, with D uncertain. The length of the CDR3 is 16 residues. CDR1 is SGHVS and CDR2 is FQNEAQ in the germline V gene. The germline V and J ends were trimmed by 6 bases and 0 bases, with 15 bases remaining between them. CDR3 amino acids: CASREGRLNSNQPQHF. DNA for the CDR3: TGTGCCAGCAGAGAAGGACGGCTTAATAGCAATCAGCCCCAGCATTTT.

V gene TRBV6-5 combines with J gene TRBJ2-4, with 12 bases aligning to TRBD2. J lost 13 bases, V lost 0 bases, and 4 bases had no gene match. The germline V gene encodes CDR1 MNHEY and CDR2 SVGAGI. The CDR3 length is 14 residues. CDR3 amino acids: CASSYSLAGGEQYF. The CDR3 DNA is TGTGCCAGCAGTTACTCCCTAGCGGGGGGGGAGCAGTACTTC.

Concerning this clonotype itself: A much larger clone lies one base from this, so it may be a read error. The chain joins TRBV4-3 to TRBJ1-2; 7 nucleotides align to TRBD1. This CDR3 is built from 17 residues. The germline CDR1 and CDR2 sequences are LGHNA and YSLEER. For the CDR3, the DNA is TGCGCCGGCAGCCAAGGAGCCGGGACAGTCCTCTCCTATGGCTACACCTTC. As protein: CAGSQGAGTVLSYGYTF.

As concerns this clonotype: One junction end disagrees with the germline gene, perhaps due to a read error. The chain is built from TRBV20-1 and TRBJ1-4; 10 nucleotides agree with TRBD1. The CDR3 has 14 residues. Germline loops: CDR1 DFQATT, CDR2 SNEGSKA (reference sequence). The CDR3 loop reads CSAWRQGAGEKRFF. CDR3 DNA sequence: TGCAGTGCTTGGCGACAGGGGGCAGGAGAAAAACGGTTTTTT.

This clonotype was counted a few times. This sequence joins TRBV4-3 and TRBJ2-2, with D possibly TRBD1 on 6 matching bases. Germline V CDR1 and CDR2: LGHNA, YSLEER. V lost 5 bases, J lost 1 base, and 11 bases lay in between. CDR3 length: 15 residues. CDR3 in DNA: TGCGCCAGCAGCAAGGGACACGGGAACACCGGGGAGCTGTTTTTT. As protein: CASSKGHGNTGELFF.

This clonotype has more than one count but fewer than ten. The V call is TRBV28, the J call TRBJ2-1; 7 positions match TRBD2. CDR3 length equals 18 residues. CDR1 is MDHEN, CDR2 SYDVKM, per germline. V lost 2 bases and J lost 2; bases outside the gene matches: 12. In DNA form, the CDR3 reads TGTGCCAGCAGTTTACCGATGGGGTCAGCGGGACCCTACAATGAGCAGTTCTTC. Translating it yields CASSLPMGSAGPYNEQFF.

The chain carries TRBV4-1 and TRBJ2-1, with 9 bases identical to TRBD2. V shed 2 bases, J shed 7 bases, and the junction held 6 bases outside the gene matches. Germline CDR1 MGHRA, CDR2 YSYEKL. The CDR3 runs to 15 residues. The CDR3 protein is CASSQPQAGGNEQFF. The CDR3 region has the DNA TGCGCCAGCAGCCAACCCCAGGCGGGGGGGAATGAGCAGTTCTTC.

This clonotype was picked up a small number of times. The CDR3 nucleotides are TGCAGTGCTAGAGTCCGGACTAGCGGAGACCTCGGGGAGACCCAGTACTTC. Amino acids: CSARVRTSGDLGETQYF. The chain couples TRBV20-1 to TRBJ2-5; 10 nucleotides align to TRBD2. J lost 5 bases, V lost 1 base, and 13 bases had no gene match. Germline CDR1 DFQATT, CDR2 SNEGSKA (reference sequence). The CDR3 is made up of 17 amino acids.

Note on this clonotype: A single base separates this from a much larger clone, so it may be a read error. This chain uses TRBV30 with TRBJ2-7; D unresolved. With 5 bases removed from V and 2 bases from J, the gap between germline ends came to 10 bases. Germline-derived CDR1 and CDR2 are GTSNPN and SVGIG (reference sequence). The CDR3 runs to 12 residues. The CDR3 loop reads CAWGRQPYEQYF. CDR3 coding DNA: TGTGCCTGGGGTCGCCAGCCCTACGAGCAGTACTTC.

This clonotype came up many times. CDR3 in DNA: TGCAGCGTTGATCTCTTGGGGGGCATGGAGGGCTACACCTTC. It yields the protein CSVDLLGGMEGYTF. This chain connects TRBV29-1 to TRBJ1-2; D might be TRBD1 (6 bases). The CDR3 totals 14 residues. Between the trimmed V and J ends, which lost 3 bases and 8 bases, there was a span of 19 bases. CDR1 is SQVTM, CDR2 ANQGSEA, per germline.